These 30 T cell receptor beta chains originate from one sample sequenced in a study of blood T cell repertoires in COVID-19. Clones were sequenced by immunoSEQ multiplex PCR, and TCRdb holds only the in-frame ones, with some missing. There are about 200,000 clones in the sample; around nine tenths occur only once, and under 25% lies in the top ten. The specimen sequenced was peripheral blood. The receptors here all came from a man in his sixties with active or convalescent COVID-19.

The chain joins TRBV5-1 to TRBJ1-4; D not certain. There are 13 residues in the CDR3. CDR1 SGHRS and CDR2 YFSETQ come from the germline V gene. V was clipped by 1 base and J by 6 bases, with 7 bases between them. The CDR3 coding sequence is TGCGCCAGCAGCTTGAGATCAGATGAAAAACTGTTTTTT. Protein: CASSLRSDEKLFF.

V and J are TRBV5-1 and TRBJ2-7; possibly TRBD2 for D (6 bases). V shed 4 bases and J shed 0 bases, with 20 bases lying between them. CDR3 length: 17 residues. The V gene's germline CDR1 is SGHRS and CDR2 YFSETQ. CDR3 nucleotides: TGCGCCAGCAGCCCATGGGGTGCGGGGCCGAACTCCTACGAGCAGTACTTC. It codes for CASSPWGAGPNSYEQYF.

The J gene is TRBJ1-2, the V gene TRBV6-5, with no clear D. The germline V gene has CDR1 MNHEY and CDR2 SVGAGI. V lost 0 bases, J lost 5 bases, and 13 bases lay in between. The CDR3 totals 15 residues. DNA of the CDR3: TGTGCCAGCAGTTACTCTGAGGGCCTCACATATGGCTACACCTTC. It encodes CASSYSEGLTYGYTF.

This clone was seen just once. The chain carries TRBV3-1 (or the pseudogene TRBV3-2) and TRBJ1-6; D not resolved. CDR3 length: 17 amino acids. V dropped 0 bases and J dropped 4 bases, with 13 bases sitting between them. Germline V gene lookup returns CDR1 LGHDT and CDR2 YNNKEL (reference sequence). The chain's CDR3 is CASSQDVAGRYNSPLHF. Here the CDR3 DNA reads TGTGCCAGCAGCCAAGATGTAGCGGGGAGATATAATTCACCCCTCCACTTT.

This chain uses TRBV29-1 with TRBJ1-3; no reliable D call. In germline, CDR1 is SQVTM, CDR2 ANQGSEA. The CDR3 totals 11 residues. The V end lost 2 bases, the J end lost 6 bases, and 5 bases lay between the germline ends. CDR3 sequence: CSVEQANTIYF. In DNA, the CDR3 is TGCAGCGTTGAACAGGCAAACACCATATATTTT. Full variable domain (outside the CDR3, taken from reference TRBV29-1 and TRBJ1-3): SAVISQKPSRDICQRGTSLTIQCQVDSQVTMMFWYRQQPGQSLTLIATANQGSEATYESGFVIDKFPISRPNLTFSTLTVSNMSPEDSSIYLCSVEQANTIYFGEGSWLTVV.

The gene calls are TRBV15 and TRBJ1-2, with TRBD1 identical over 10 bases. The J segment lost 2 bases and the V segment lost 2 bases, leaving 5 bases of the junction unmatched. The V gene's germline CDR1 is LNHNV and CDR2 YYDKDF (reference sequence). The CDR3 spans 16 residues. The CDR3 DNA is TGTGCCACCAGCAGACAAAGACAGGGGGCGAACTATGGCTACACCTTC. Protein product: CATSRQRQGANYGYTF.

This chain connects TRBV2 to TRBJ1-2; maybe TRBD1 (5 bases). V was cut by 2 bases and J by 4 bases, with 5 bases left in between. There are 12 residues in the CDR3. From germline, CDR1 is SNHLY and CDR2 FYNNEI. The CDR3 coding sequence is TGTGCCAGCAGTGAACAGGGCTATGGCTACACCTTC. This translates into CASSEQGYGYTF.

V gene TRBV6-5 combines with J gene TRBJ2-7; TRBD1 is a possible D gene (6 bases). Trimming removed 6 bases at V and 0 bases at J, with 9 bases between. Germline lookup yields CDR1 MNHEY and CDR2 SVGAGI. The CDR3 runs 13 residues. This CDR3 is CASSKQGSYEQYF. DNA for the CDR3: TGTGCCAGCAGCAAACAGGGCTCCTACGAGCAGTACTTC.

CDR3 protein: CASATGKSMNTEAFF. For the CDR3, the DNA is TGCGCCAGCGCGACAGGGAAATCCATGAACACTGAAGCTTTCTTT. This chain links TRBV5-1 with TRBJ1-1; 7 nucleotides agree with TRBD1. This CDR3 has 15 residues. The junction had 9 bases not matched to a gene; V was cut back by 7 bases and J by 0 bases. Germline CDR1 reads SGHRS; CDR2 reads YFSETQ.

The chain links TRBV5-8 to TRBJ2-1, with 11 bases identical to TRBD1. Germline V CDR1 and CDR2: SGHTS, YDEGEE. This CDR3 contains 16 residues. V shed 0 bases, J shed 5 bases, and the junction held 4 bases outside the gene matches. CDR3 DNA: TGTGCCAGCAGCTTGGGGACAGGGGGCTTCGACAATGAGCAGTTCTTC. Translating gives CASSLGTGGFDNEQFF. The whole variable domain, remainder taken from reference TRBV5-8 and TRBJ2-1, is EAGVTQSPTHLIKTRGQQATLRCSPISGHTSVYWYQQALGLGLQFLLWYDEGEERNRGNFPPRFSGRQFPNYSSELNVNALELEDSALYLCASSLGTGGFDNEQFFGPGTRLTVL.

This clone is a singleton in its sample. This chain connects TRBV10-3 to TRBJ1-1, with D possibly being TRBD1 (5 bases). Germline CDR1 reads ENHRY; CDR2 reads SYGVKD. Trimming stripped 0 bases from V and 5 bases from J, with 7 bases between. The CDR3 loop spans 13 amino acids. For the CDR3, the DNA is TGTGCCATCAGTGAGTCTCAGGGTACTGAAGCTTTCTTT. Its translation: CAISESQGTEAFF.

V usage is TRBV2 and J usage is TRBJ2-5; 13 bases map to TRBD2. CDR1 and CDR2 (germline): SNHLY, FYNNEI. CDR3 size: 16 residues. Trimming at V came to 6 bases and at J to 6 bases, leaving 10 bases not matched to a gene. The CDR3 bases are TGTGCCAGCAGGGATTTACTAGCGGGGGGGACGAAGACCCAGTACTTC. Protein sequence: CASRDLLAGGTKTQYF.

V gene TRBV27 combines with J gene TRBJ1-1; tentatively, D is TRBD1 (5 bases). Trimming removed 7 bases at V and 5 bases at J, with 14 bases between. Germline V lookup: CDR1 MNHEY, CDR2 SMNVEV (reference sequence). CDR3 size: 13 residues. The CDR3 spells CASIIWGGTEAFF. CDR3 coding DNA: TGTGCCAGCATTATATGGGGGGGGACTGAAGCTTTCTTT.

The rearrangement joins TRBV10-3 to TRBJ1-5; D unresolved. Trimming cost V 3 bases and J 1 base, with 10 bases left between them. Germline-derived CDR1 and CDR2 are ENHRY and SYGVKD. This CDR3 has 15 amino acids. The CDR3 DNA is TGTGCCATCAGTGAATCGGGTTTCAGCAATCAGCCCCAGCATTTT. Translating it yields CAISESGFSNQPQHF.

Only a few counts were recorded for this clone. This rearrangement joins TRBV27 to TRBJ2-1; 10 nucleotides align to TRBD1. V lost 1 base and J lost 8; bases outside the gene matches: 8. This CDR3 has 16 residues. Per the germline V gene, CDR1 is MNHEY and CDR2 is SMNVEV (reference sequence). The CDR3 is CASSLYGTGVRDEQFF. CDR3 nucleotide sequence: TGTGCCAGCAGTTTATATGGGACAGGGGTTAGGGATGAGCAGTTCTTC.

This rearrangement joins TRBV2 to TRBJ2-3, with 10 bases matching TRBD2. This CDR3 has 17 residues. The ends lost 6 bases at V and 2 bases at J; junction bases unmatched: 11. Germline lookup yields CDR1 SNHLY and CDR2 FYNNEI. The CDR3: CASRGFRTSGTTDTQYF. The CDR3 DNA is TGTGCCAGCAGAGGTTTTCGGACTAGCGGAACCACAGATACGCAGTATTTT.

The genes are TRBV24-1 and TRBJ2-5, with 7 nucleotides matching TRBD2. V shed 4 bases and J 2 bases; nucleotides not matched to a gene: 6. Germline assignment: CDR1 KGHDR and CDR2 SFDVKD. The CDR3 runs 15 residues. Here the CDR3 reads CATSDSTSPQETQYF. The CDR3 DNA reads TGTGCCACCAGTGACTCGACTAGCCCACAAGAGACCCAGTACTTC.

This clone turned up a few times. The genes are TRBV2 and TRBJ1-6; D ambiguous. CDR1 and CDR2 from the germline V gene are SNHLY and FYNNEI. This CDR3 has 15 amino acids. Trimming removed 5 bases at V and 7 bases at J, with 15 bases between. CDR3 region: CASSKMGITNSPLHF. The DNA of the CDR3 is TGTGCCAGCAGTAAAATGGGCATTACGAATTCACCCCTCCACTTT.

CDR3 loop: CASSTDRIRTGGKGGGNEKLFF. In nucleotides, the CDR3 is TGTGCCAGCAGCACCGACCGGATCCGGACAGGGGGAAAAGGGGGTGGTAATGAAAAACTGTTTTTT. The J gene is TRBJ1-4, the V gene TRBV21-1; whether TRBD1, the table's D call, matches the DNA was not checked. TRBV21-1 is termed a pseudogene. CDR3 length equals 22 residues.

The V call is TRBV15, the J call TRBJ2-3; TRBD2 matches 11 bases. This CDR3 comprises 22 residues. The germline gives CDR1 LNHNV, CDR2 YYDKDF (reference sequence). Unmatched junction bases numbered 20, after V lost 1 base and J lost 2 bases. CDR3 amino acids: CATSRADGRLSVAGGITDTQYF. The CDR3 bases are TGTGCCACCAGCAGAGCCGACGGAAGACTGTCAGTAGCGGGGGGGATCACAGATACGCAGTATTTT.

The chain couples TRBV5-8 to TRBJ2-3; 9 bases fit TRBD2. The CDR3 runs 16 residues. The ends lost 4 bases at V and 6 bases at J; junction bases unmatched: 12. Germline assignment: CDR1 SGHTS and CDR2 YDEGEE. CDR3 residues: CASSQGTSRTWDTQYF. The CDR3 DNA follows: TGTGCCAGCAGCCAGGGGACTAGCAGAACCTGGGATACGCAGTATTTT.

V and J are TRBV5-1 and TRBJ2-3; D unresolved. With 1 base removed from V and 1 base from J, the gap between germline ends came to 16 bases. CDR1 SGHRS and CDR2 YFSETQ come from the germline V gene. The CDR3 sequence is 17 residues long. DNA of the CDR3: TGCGCCAGCAGCTTGCCCCTTCGGGTCCCTGGCACAGATACGCAGTATTTT. Protein: CASSLPLRVPGTDTQYF.

The chain uses TRBV9 and TRBJ2-2; 8 positions agree with TRBD2. Germline CDR1 is SGDLS and CDR2 is YYNGEE. Trimming took 4 bases from V and 2 from J; bases not matched to a gene: 13. CDR3 length: 18 amino acids. The CDR3 nucleotides read TGTGCCAGCAGCCCCACTTCAAGCGGGGGCCTTAACACCGGGGAGCTGTTTTTT. This gives the protein CASSPTSSGGLNTGELFF.

The J gene is TRBJ1-6, the V gene TRBV3-1 (or the pseudogene TRBV3-2); no clear D. Trimming took 0 bases from V and 7 from J, leaving 10 bases between them. The CDR3 runs to 15 residues. Germline V gene lookup returns CDR1 LGHDT and CDR2 YNNKEL (reference sequence). Written as DNA, the CDR3 is TGTGCCAGCAGCCAAGATCGGGTTGTCAATTCACCCCTCCACTTT. Translating gives CASSQDRVVNSPLHF.

This clone was seen a handful of times. CDR3 sequence: CASRKRTDGGYTF. The DNA for the CDR3 is TGTGCCAGCAGAAAACGGACAGATGGCGGCTACACCTTC. The chain recombines TRBV2 with TRBJ1-2, with a possible D match to TRBD1 (6 bases). In germline, CDR1 is SNHLY, CDR2 FYNNEI. This CDR3 has 13 amino acids. The germline V and J ends were trimmed by 6 bases and 8 bases, with 16 bases remaining between them.

V and J are TRBV24-1 and TRBJ1-2, with 8 bases that match TRBD1. The CDR3 has 14 residues. Germline values: CDR1 KGHDR, CDR2 SFDVKD. After removal of 4 bases from V and 3 bases from J, the junction contained 3 bases not matched to a gene. For the CDR3, the DNA is TGTGCCACCAGTGAAATGGACAGGGACTATGGCTACACCTTC. Translation: CATSEMDRDYGYTF.

This rearrangement joins TRBV5-1 to TRBJ2-7, with D possibly being TRBD1 (5 bases). This CDR3 region has 15 residues. Trimming removed 0 bases from V and 3 bases from J, with 13 bases in between. CDR1 SGHRS and CDR2 YFSETQ come from the germline V gene. The CDR3 spells CASSLVSGSHYEQYF. In DNA, the CDR3 is TGCGCCAGCAGCTTGGTATCAGGGTCCCACTACGAGCAGTACTTC. The full variable domain, its missing parts supplied by reference TRBV5-1 and TRBJ2-7, is KAGVTQTPRYLIKTRGQQVTLSCSPISGHRSVSWYQQTPGQGLQFLFEYFSETQRNKGNFPGRFSGRQFSNSRSEMNVSTLELGDSALYLCASSLVSGSHYEQYFGPGTRLTVT.

There are a few counts of this clone. This sample also contains other DNA sequences that code for the same CDR3. The chain recombines TRBV3-1 (or the pseudogene TRBV3-2) with TRBJ1-1, with a tentative D call TRBD1 (6 bases). Germline assignment: CDR1 LGHDT and CDR2 YNNKEL (reference sequence). The CDR3 spans 11 residues. V gave up 10 bases and J gave up 4 bases, with 10 bases separating them. Here the CDR3 reads CATRGSTEAFF. CDR3 in DNA: TGTGCCACGAGGGGGAGCACTGAAGCTTTCTTT.

This sequence joins TRBV7-9 and TRBJ2-1; D gene ambiguous. With 0 bases removed from V and 4 bases from J, the gap between germline ends came to 10 bases. Germline V CDR1 and CDR2: SEHNR, FQNEAQ (reference sequence). This CDR3 is built from 15 residues. CDR3 DNA sequence: TGTGCCAGCAGCTTAGCGTCAGCCGGGTACAATGAGCAGTTCTTC. Translated, it gives CASSLASAGYNEQFF.

The table lists this clone with a few counts. The genes are TRBV19 and TRBJ1-5; 11 nucleotides line up with TRBD1. With V trimmed by 7 bases and J by 1 base, 9 bases remained unmatched. The CDR3 covers 17 residues. The V gene's germline CDR1 is LNHDA and CDR2 SQIVND (reference sequence). CDR3 nucleotides: TGTGCCAGTATTGAATCGGGACAGGGGGGAAGCAATCAGCCCCAGCATTTT. Its protein product is CASIESGQGGSNQPQHF.